This record looks at one T cell receptor beta chain sequence and its context. Its specificity is unknown. These data originate in a study of cytomegalovirus exposure and HLA in healthy donors. Researchers ran the PCR with 60 Vbeta and 13 Jbeta primers. The assay was immunoSEQ multiplex PCR, and TCRdb's table has in-frame clones only and misses some. The sample includes some 150,000 clones, 65% to 85% of them seen just once. The CDR3 spans 14 residues. CDR1 is SGHNT, CDR2 YYREEE, per germline (reference sequence). Trimming took off 0 bases at V and 5 bases at J, with 9 bases between the two ends. Study-level results: Among TCR beta chains, those listed as cytomegalovirus-associated numbered about 150. One variant, a missense change in DCLRE1C, was linked in a later analysis to TCR beta V- and J-gene trimming.

The clonotype comes from a woman aged 25 to 39 in good health and CMV-seropositive. The rearrangement uses TRBV5-4 and TRBJ2-1; no reliable D call. Source material: PBMCs. The CDR3 sequence is CASSLVAGNNEQFF. The CDR3 DNA reads as TGTGCCAGCAGCTTGGTTGCAGGCAACAATGAGCAGTTCTTC. The full variable domain, in which reference TRBV5-4 and TRBJ2-1 provide the parts outside the CDR3, is ETGVTQSPTHLIKTRGQQVTLRCSSQSGHNTVSWYQQALGQGPQFIFQYYREEENGRGNFPPRFSGLQFPNYSSELNVNALELDDSALYLCASSLVAGNNEQFFGPGTRLTVL.